One T cell receptor (beta chain) is described in this entry. Antigen specificity is unknown. With 6 bases clipped from V and 4 bases from J, the junction kept 6 bases outside the gene matches. Germline V gene data show CDR1 as MNHNY and CDR2 as SVGAGI (reference sequence). The CDR3 runs to 14 residues. The entry originates in a study of T cell responses to AZD1222 COVID-19 vaccine. Whole-study results and caveats: Baseline testing showed seropositivity in only five or six AZD1222 recipients. Repertoires were obtained solely post-peak T cell response. Donors skewed white British and female; clonal diversity was possibly underestimated.

Repertoires were generated with immunoSEQ multiplex PCR, while TCRdb's copy carries only in-frame clones and drops some. The sample has just under 150,000 clones; roughly 90% are singletons. The source was peripheral blood, collected 28 days after the second dose of the MenACWY control vaccine. This clonotype was obtained from an adult who received the MenACWY meningococcal vaccine as a control. The chain carries TRBV6-6 and TRBJ1-5, with 7 bases lining up with TRBD1. CDR3 protein: CASRPTGRNQPQHF. CDR3 in DNA: TGTGCCAGCAGACCGACAGGGAGAAATCAGCCCCAGCATTTT.